This TCR beta chain was retrieved from a study of human T cells and chemical hapten exposure. There are 17 residues in the CDR3. CDR1 and CDR2 from the germline V gene are MNHEY and SMNVEV (reference sequence). V gave up 5 bases and J gave up 1 base; unmatched junction bases: 10. This clonotype was seen many times. The template was total RNA from unfractionated whole blood. TCRdb analysed the 5' RACE reads with MiXCR anew, one entry per CDR3 protein. The top ten clones hold approximately 1.3% of a sample with around 140,000 distinct CDR3 sequences, about 4% of them seen once. This TCR derives from a female donor in good health. The chain carries TRBV27 and TRBJ1-3; 8 nucleotides agree with TRBD1. For the CDR3, the DNA is TGTGCCAGCAGTGCTTCAGGGGGCGCAGAGTCTGGAAACACCATATATTTT. Amino acids: CASSASGGAESGNTIYF.